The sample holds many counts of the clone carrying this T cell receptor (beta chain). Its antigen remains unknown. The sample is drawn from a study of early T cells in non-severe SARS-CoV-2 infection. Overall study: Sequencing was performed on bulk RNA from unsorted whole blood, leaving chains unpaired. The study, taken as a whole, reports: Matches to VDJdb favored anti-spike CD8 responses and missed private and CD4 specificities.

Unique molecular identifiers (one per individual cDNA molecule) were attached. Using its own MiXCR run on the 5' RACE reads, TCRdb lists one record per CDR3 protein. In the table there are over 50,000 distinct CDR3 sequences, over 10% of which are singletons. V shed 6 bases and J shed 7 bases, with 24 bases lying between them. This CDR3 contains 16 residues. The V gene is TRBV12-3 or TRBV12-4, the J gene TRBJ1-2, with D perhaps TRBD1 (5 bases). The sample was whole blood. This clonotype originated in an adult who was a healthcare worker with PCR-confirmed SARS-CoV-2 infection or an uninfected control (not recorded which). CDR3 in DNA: TGTGCCAGCAGCTTACCCGGGCCCCAGGGCTCTTCTGGCTACACCTTC. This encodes CASSLPGPQGSSGYTF.